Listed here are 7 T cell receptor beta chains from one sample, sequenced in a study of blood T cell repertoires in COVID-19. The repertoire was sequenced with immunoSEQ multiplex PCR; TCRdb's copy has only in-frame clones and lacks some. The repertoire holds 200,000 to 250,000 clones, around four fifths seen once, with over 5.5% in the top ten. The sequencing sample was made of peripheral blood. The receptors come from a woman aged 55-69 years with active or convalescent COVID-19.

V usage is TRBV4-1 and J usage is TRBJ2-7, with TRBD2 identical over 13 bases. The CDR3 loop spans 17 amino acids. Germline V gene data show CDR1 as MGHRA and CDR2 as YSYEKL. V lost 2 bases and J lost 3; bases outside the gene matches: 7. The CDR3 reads CASSQPGLAGVRYEQYF. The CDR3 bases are TGCGCCAGCAGCCAACCAGGACTAGCGGGAGTCCGCTACGAGCAGTACTTC.

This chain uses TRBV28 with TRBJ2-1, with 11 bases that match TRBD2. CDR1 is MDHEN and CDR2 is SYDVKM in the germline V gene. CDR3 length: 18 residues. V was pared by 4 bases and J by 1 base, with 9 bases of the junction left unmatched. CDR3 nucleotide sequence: TGTGCCAGCAGTTCCCCGAGGGTAGCGGGGGGGTCCTACAATGAGCAGTTCTTC. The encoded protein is CASSSPRVAGGSYNEQFF.

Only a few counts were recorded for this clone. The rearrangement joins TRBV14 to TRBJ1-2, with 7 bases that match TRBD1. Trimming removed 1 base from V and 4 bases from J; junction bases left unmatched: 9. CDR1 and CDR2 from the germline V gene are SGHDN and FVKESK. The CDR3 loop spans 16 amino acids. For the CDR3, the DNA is TGTGCCAGCAGCCAAGGGGCAGGGGGATTCCTCTATGGCTACACCTTC. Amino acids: CASSQGAGGFLYGYTF.

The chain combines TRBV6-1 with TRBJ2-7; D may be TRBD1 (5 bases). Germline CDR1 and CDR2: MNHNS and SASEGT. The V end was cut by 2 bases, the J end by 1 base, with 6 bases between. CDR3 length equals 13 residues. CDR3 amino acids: CASSESGSYEQYV. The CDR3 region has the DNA TGTGCCAGCAGTGAATCAGGGTCCTACGAGCAGTACGTC.

The CDR3 DNA is TGTGCCAGTAGTCCAAACCGGGACAGGCAGTACAATGAGCAGTTCTTC. Amino acids: CASSPNRDRQYNEQFF. This sequence joins TRBV19 and TRBJ2-1; 8 bases map to TRBD1. The CDR3 has 16 residues. V shed 5 bases and J 4 bases; nucleotides not matched to a gene: 10. Germline-derived CDR1 and CDR2 are LNHDA and SQIVND (reference sequence).

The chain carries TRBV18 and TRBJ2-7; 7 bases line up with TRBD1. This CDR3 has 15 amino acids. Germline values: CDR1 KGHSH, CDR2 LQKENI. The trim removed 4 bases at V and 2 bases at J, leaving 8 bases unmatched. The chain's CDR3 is CASSLTATGTYEQYV. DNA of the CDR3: TGTGCCAGCTCACTAACAGCGACAGGGACCTACGAGCAGTACGTC.

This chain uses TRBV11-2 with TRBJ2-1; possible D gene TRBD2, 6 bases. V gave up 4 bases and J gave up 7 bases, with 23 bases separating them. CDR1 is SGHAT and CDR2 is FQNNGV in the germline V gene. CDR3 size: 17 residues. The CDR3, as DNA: TGTGCCAGCAGCTATACAGCCAGGCAGCGGGTCGGAAATGAGCAGTTCTTC. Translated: CASSYTARQRVGNEQFF.